Presented here are 6 T cell receptor beta chains from one specimen sequenced in a study of cytomegalovirus exposure and HLA in healthy donors. Use of 60 Vbeta and 13 Jbeta primers characterized the PCR. The protocol was immunoSEQ multiplex PCR, while the TCRdb copy is restricted to in-frame clones and leaves out a portion. This table holds fewer than 200,000 clones, 75% to 85% found once. Sequencing used PBMCs. The source is a woman in her thirties in good health and CMV-seropositive.

The gene calls are TRBV28 and TRBJ2-5; the match to TRBD2 covers 11 bases. This CDR3 contains 19 residues. Germline trimming cut 2 bases from V and 0 bases from J; bases unmatched to any gene: 11. Germline lookup yields CDR1 MDHEN and CDR2 SYDVKM. The CDR3 here is CASSLPNGLAGLYQETQYF. DNA of the CDR3: TGTGCCAGCAGTTTACCTAATGGACTAGCGGGCCTTTACCAAGAGACCCAGTACTTC.

The chain combines TRBV5-1 with TRBJ2-1; TRBD2 matches 7 bases. Per germline, CDR1 SGHRS and CDR2 YFSETQ. The J segment lost 0 bases and the V segment lost 3 bases, leaving 9 bases of the junction unmatched. This CDR3 contains 17 residues. The CDR3 DNA is TGCGCCAGCAGCTACCCCTCTAGCGGTAGCTCCTACAATGAGCAGTTCTTC. It codes for CASSYPSSGSSYNEQFF.

This rearrangement joins TRBV9 to TRBJ2-7; no clear D. Trimming took off 0 bases at V and 3 bases at J, with 10 bases between the two ends. In germline, CDR1 is SGDLS, CDR2 YYNGEE. CDR3 length equals 14 residues. The CDR3 nucleotides are TGTGCCAGCAGCGTAGCACTGCAGGACTACGAGCAGTACTTC. Amino acid sequence: CASSVALQDYEQYF.

The chain combines TRBV7-3 with TRBJ1-2, with D possibly TRBD1 on 5 matching bases. Trimming left V 0 bases short and J 6 bases short, with 8 bases between. Germline V CDR1 and CDR2: SGHTA, FQGTGA. The CDR3 covers 13 residues. The CDR3 DNA reads as TGTGCCAGCAGCTTAACCAGGGTCGATGGCTACACCTTC. This codes for CASSLTRVDGYTF.

The chain recombines TRBV6-1 with TRBJ2-1; 9 positions match TRBD2. CDR1 MNHNS and CDR2 SASEGT come from the germline V gene. With 6 bases clipped from V and 8 bases from J, the junction kept 8 bases outside the gene matches. This CDR3 has 14 residues. Here the CDR3 reads CASRLAGDRYEQFF. CDR3 in DNA: TGTGCCAGCAGGTTAGCGGGAGATAGATATGAGCAGTTCTTC.

The chain uses TRBV30 and TRBJ1-2; weak D call: TRBD1 (6 bases). This CDR3 has 19 residues. V was shortened by 3 bases and J by 3 bases, with 29 bases between the two germline ends. Germline V gives CDR1 GTSNPN, CDR2 SVGIG (reference sequence). CDR3 nucleotides: TGTGCCTGGAGCTCCTCCCGGGGGGGGCGCTATTGGACCTACTATGGCTACACCTTC. Translation: CAWSSSRGGRYWTYYGYTF.